Shown below are 18 T cell receptor beta chains from a single sample sequenced in a study of cytomegalovirus exposure and HLA in healthy donors. The PCR contained 60 Vbeta and 13 Jbeta primers. Clones were sequenced by immunoSEQ multiplex PCR, and TCRdb holds only the in-frame ones, with some missing. The sample consists of some 150,000 clones, about three quarters of them appearing once. The specimen was PBMCs. These receptor sequences come from a man aged 45-60 years in good health and CMV-seropositive.

This clone has just a few counts. The chain uses TRBV23-1 and TRBJ2-4; weak D call: TRBD2 (5 bases). TRBV23-1 belongs to the ORF category, with a function that is uncertain. Trimming removed 2 bases at V and 1 base at J, with 24 bases between. The CDR3 runs to 20 residues. CDR3 sequence reads: CASSQGQEDIVAGAKNIQYF. The DNA of the CDR3 is TGCGCCAGCAGTCAAGGTCAGGAGGATATAGTGGCTGGGGCCAAAAACATTCAGTACTTC.

The chain couples TRBV29-1 to TRBJ1-2; 9 bases map to TRBD1. Unmatched junction bases numbered 12, after V lost 6 bases and J lost 4 bases. The germline V gene encodes CDR1 SQVTM and CDR2 ANQGSEA. The CDR3 runs 15 residues. The CDR3 DNA follows: TGCAGCGTGGGGACAGGGCCCCCGGCGGGCTATGGCTACACCTTC. Its protein product is CSVGTGPPAGYGYTF.

The V and J genes are TRBV5-6 and TRBJ2-5; TRBD2 agrees at 12 bases. CDR3 size: 18 residues. The germline V gene encodes CDR1 SGHDT and CDR2 YYEEEE. Unmatched junction bases numbered 11, after V lost 1 base and J lost 4 bases. CDR3 protein: CASSLRLAGEPWRETQYF. In DNA form, the CDR3 reads TGTGCCAGCAGCTTGAGACTAGCGGGGGAGCCTTGGAGAGAGACCCAGTACTTC.

In this sample, this clone turned up a few times. The chain combines TRBV25-1 with TRBJ2-5, with 8 nucleotides matching TRBD2. The V segment lost 6 bases and the J segment 4 bases; nucleotides outside the gene matches: 10. The CDR3 totals 15 residues. From germline, CDR1 is MGHDK and CDR2 SYGVNS. For the CDR3, the DNA is TGTGCCAGCAGCCCCCCGGGGGGGGCTGGAGAGACCCAGTACTTC. This encodes CASSPPGGAGETQYF.

CDR3 sequence: CASSVTGLNTGELFF. CDR3 DNA sequence: TGTGCCAGCAGTGTGACAGGCTTGAACACCGGGGAGCTGTTTTTT. The chain employs TRBV2 and TRBJ2-2; a possible D gene is TRBD1 (6 bases). Looked up from germline, CDR1 is SNHLY and CDR2 is FYNNEI. This CDR3 contains 15 residues. Trimming stripped 4 bases from V and 1 base from J, with 10 bases between.

On this clone: Relative to the germline gene, one junction end is altered; a read error may explain this. The chain uses TRBV4-1 and TRBJ2-5; the D is unclear. CDR1 is MGHRA, CDR2 YSYEKL, per germline. CDR3 size: 14 residues. The CDR3 nucleotides read TGCGCCAGCAGCCAAGAACCAGGCCAAGAGACCCAATACTTC. Protein: CASSQEPGQETQYF.

The CDR3 DNA reads as TGTGCCAGCAGCTTACTAGGCGGGAACGCAGATACGCAGTATTTT. The encoded protein is CASSLLGGNADTQYF. The chain carries TRBV7-3 and TRBJ2-3, with a weak D call TRBD2 (6 bases). The CDR3 length is 15 residues. V was pared by 2 bases and J by 4 bases, with 13 bases between. Germline V CDR1 and CDR2: SGHTA, FQGTGA.

This clone was seen a single time. This chain connects TRBV7-2 to TRBJ1-2; 7 positions agree with TRBD1. Germline CDR1 SGHTA, CDR2 FQGNSA. CDR3 size: 13 residues. The ends lost 4 bases at V and 3 bases at J; junction bases unmatched: 2. For the CDR3, the DNA is TGTGCCAGCAGCTGGGACAGCGACTATGGCTACACCTTC. Encoded protein: CASSWDSDYGYTF.

V usage is TRBV5-4 and J usage is TRBJ1-2, with 7 bases fitting TRBD1. Trimming at V came to 4 bases and at J to 4 bases, leaving 7 bases not matched to a gene. CDR3 length equals 14 residues. Germline V CDR1 and CDR2: SGHNT, YYREEE (reference sequence). CDR3 bases: TGTGCCAGCAGCACTGGGACAGACTTCTATGGCTACACCTTC. Translating it yields CASSTGTDFYGYTF.

The V call is TRBV4-3, the J call TRBJ2-7; a possible D gene is TRBD1 (6 bases). The V gene's germline CDR1 is LGHNA and CDR2 YSLEER. The CDR3 spans 14 residues. Trimming removed 0 bases from V and 5 bases from J, with 11 bases in between. CDR3: CASSQDRGVDEQYF. In DNA form, the CDR3 reads TGCGCCAGCAGCCAAGACAGGGGAGTGGACGAGCAGTACTTC.

J is TRBJ2-7 and V is TRBV6-5, with 7 bases aligning to TRBD1. The CDR3 extends over 15 amino acids. Germline-derived CDR1 and CDR2 are MNHEY and SVGAGI. The J segment lost 2 bases and the V segment lost 2 bases, leaving 6 bases of the junction unmatched. The CDR3 loop reads CASSYTAGGTYEQYF. CDR3 nucleotide sequence: TGTGCCAGCAGTTACACAGCAGGGGGAACCTACGAGCAGTACTTC.

The chain is built from TRBV5-1 and TRBJ1-1; 9 nucleotides align to TRBD1. Germline V lookup: CDR1 SGHRS, CDR2 YFSETQ. This CDR3 has 15 amino acids. V shed 2 bases, J shed 4 bases, and the junction held 6 bases outside the gene matches. CDR3 protein: CASSFLPDRGTEAFF. CDR3 DNA sequence: TGCGCCAGCAGCTTCTTACCGGACAGGGGCACTGAAGCTTTCTTT. Variable domain in full (rest from reference TRBV5-1 and TRBJ1-1): KAGVTQTPRYLIKTRGQQVTLSCSPISGHRSVSWYQQTPGQGLQFLFEYFSETQRNKGNFPGRFSGRQFSNSRSEMNVSTLELGDSALYLCASSFLPDRGTEAFFGQGTRLTVV.

This chain uses TRBV6-1 with TRBJ1-2; 10 bases fit TRBD1. The germline V gene encodes CDR1 MNHNS and CDR2 SASEGT. After removal of 4 bases from V and 4 bases from J, the junction contained 9 bases not matched to a gene. This CDR3 region has 16 residues. Written as DNA, the CDR3 is TGTGCCAGCAGTGGGACAGGGGGAGGGGTTGGCTATGGCTACACCTTC. Translated, it gives CASSGTGGGVGYGYTF.

V and J are TRBV7-8 and TRBJ1-1; D is unclear. V lost 6 bases, J lost 0 bases, and 11 bases lay in between. Germline V gene data show CDR1 as SGHVS and CDR2 as FQNEAQ. The CDR3 extends over 14 amino acids. The CDR3 sequence is CASRQSFMNTEAFF. CDR3 DNA sequence: TGTGCCAGCAGACAGTCTTTTATGAACACTGAAGCTTTCTTT.

This clone was counted between two and nine times. The J gene is TRBJ2-7, the V gene TRBV6-5; 7 positions agree with TRBD1. This CDR3 has 12 amino acids. Per the germline V gene, CDR1 is MNHEY and CDR2 is SVGAGI. The V gene end was trimmed by 7 bases and the J gene end by 11 bases; junction bases not matched to a gene: 11. The CDR3: CASNMGTVREYF. The CDR3, as DNA: TGTGCCAGCAATATGGGGACAGTTAGGGAGTACTTC.

The V and J genes are TRBV4-1 and TRBJ1-4, with D unclear. The CDR3 totals 18 residues. The V gene lost 0 bases and the J gene lost 0 bases, with 14 bases spanning the gap. Germline loops: CDR1 MGHRA, CDR2 YSYEKL. The CDR3, as DNA: TGCGCCAGCAGCCAAGAGCCAGGCCATACGACAACTAATGAAAAACTGTTTTTT. Translating gives CASSQEPGHTTTNEKLFF.

V usage is TRBV6-6 and J usage is TRBJ1-2, with D unclear. The CDR3 has 14 amino acids. The ends were cut back, 3 bases at V and 4 bases at J, with 12 bases in the middle. In germline, CDR1 is MNHNY, CDR2 SVGAGI (reference sequence). The CDR3 nucleotides read TGTGCCAGCAGTTATAGAAGATATGGCTATGGCTACACCTTC. Protein product: CASSYRRYGYGYTF.

J is TRBJ2-7 and V is TRBV2, with D possibly TRBD2 on 6 matching bases. The CDR3 consists of 12 residues. The V end lost 8 bases, the J end lost 4 bases, and 12 bases lay between the germline ends. Per the germline V gene, CDR1 is SNHLY and CDR2 is FYNNEI. For the CDR3, the DNA is TGTGCCAGCGGACCGGAGGGATACGAGCAGTACTTC. It codes for CASGPEGYEQYF.